This TCR beta chain stems from a study of cytomegalovirus exposure and HLA in healthy donors. Findings and limits, study-wide: Per a later analysis, under 20,000 TCR beta sequences showed association with HLA alleles at 0.05 false discovery rate. In a later analysis, an Asian-associated ancestry cluster reportedly showed fewer N-insertions than the approximately 670-donor mean. Later analysis associated a missense DCLRE1C variant with TCR beta V- and J-gene trimming.

As for this clone: Its antigen is not known.

Germline V gene data show CDR1 as MNHEY and CDR2 as SVGAGI. This CDR3 is built from 14 residues. Unmatched junction bases numbered 6, after V lost 2 bases and J lost 7 bases. Healthy individuals who donated bone marrow served as the donors. PCR used 60 Vbeta primers and 13 Jbeta primers. The data were produced by immunoSEQ multiplex PCR, yet TCRdb's version contains in-frame clones alone and is incomplete. The sample lists 110,000 or so clones, roughly two thirds occurring once. Sequenced material: PBMCs. The V call is TRBV6-5, the J call TRBJ2-7, with 9 bases matching TRBD1. This sequence originates from a man between 18 and 29 years old in good health and CMV-seropositive. CDR3 amino acids: CASSYLTGGGEQYF. In nucleotides, the CDR3 is TGTGCCAGCAGTTACCTGACAGGGGGTGGGGAGCAGTACTTC.